This T cell receptor (beta chain) was retrieved from a study of blood T cell repertoires in COVID-19. Germline lookup yields CDR1 GTSNPN and CDR2 SVGIG (reference sequence). The V and J ends lost 1 base and 2 bases respectively, with 5 bases between them. The CDR3 length is 12 residues. The protocol was immunoSEQ multiplex PCR, while the TCRdb copy is restricted to in-frame clones and leaves out a portion. The sample holds some 200,000 clones, around nine tenths seen once. The origin of this receptor is a woman aged 40 to 50 with acute or convalescent COVID-19. The sample comprised peripheral blood. V is TRBV30 and J is TRBJ2-5, with D hard to call. CDR3 sequence: CAWSDGQETQYF. The DNA for the CDR3 is TGTGCCTGGAGTGACGGGCAAGAGACCCAGTACTTC.